This entry concerns a single T cell receptor beta chain. This sample is part of a study of CD8 T cells in Susac syndrome. A quantity of about 0.5 to 1 ug RNA underwent reverse transcription using random hexamers. TCRdb independently ran MiXCR on the immunoSEQ multiplex PCR reads; one entry per CDR3 protein. The sample yields a few hundred thousand distinct CDR3 sequences, roughly 85% seen once. Germline CDR1 reads LGHNA; CDR2 reads YSLEER. V dropped 4 bases and J dropped 8; count of bases not matched to a gene: 11. CDR3 length: 16 amino acids. This sequence was found in a human donor with multiple sclerosis. V and J are TRBV4-3 and TRBJ2-1; 10 bases line up with TRBD2. Sequenced sample: CD8+ T cells from PBMCs. The CDR3 coding sequence is TGCGCCAGCAGCCCCTTCGGCACTAGCGGGACAGATGAGCAGTTCTTC. Encoded protein: CASSPFGTSGTDEQFF.